The 13 T cell receptor beta chains reported below all come from one sample, sequenced in a study of regulatory T cells in long-lasting Graves disease. Specified time point: newly diagnosed GD, antithyroid drugs for less than 3 months. RNA isolated from PBMCs was used to make the TCR library. Investigators prepared the TCR beta libraries by applying iRepertoire HTBI primers and Arm-PCR of CDR3 regions. From the multiplex PCR reads, TCRdb called clonotypes with MiXCR, one entry per CDR3 protein. The table shows 400,000 to 650,000 distinct CDR3 sequences, with about 15% occurring only once. These same data were also listed under a study on T cells in Graves' hyperthyroidism and ophthalmopathy.

Sequencing was performed on peripheral blood mononuclear cells (PBMCs), taken at new diagnosis, from a patient treated with antithyroid drugs. These receptors were obtained from a woman aged 35-65 years with Graves disease.

This clonotype came up many times. The chain couples TRBV7-9 to TRBJ2-5; D could derive from TRBD1 or TRBD2 (5 bases each). The V and J ends lost 5 bases and 1 base respectively, with 11 bases between them. CDR3 length equals 14 residues. Germline values: CDR1 SEHNR, CDR2 FQNEAQ (reference sequence). This chain's CDR3 is CASSPGTVQETQYF. Here the CDR3 DNA reads TGTGCCAGCAGCCCAGGGACCGTCCAAGAGACCCAGTACTTC.

Many counts were recorded for this clonotype. The chain combines TRBV11-2 with TRBJ2-7; possible D gene TRBD1, 7 bases. The CDR3 covers 14 residues. V shed 5 bases and J shed 2 bases, with 13 bases lying between them. Germline CDR1 SGHAT, CDR2 FQNNGV. The CDR3 nucleotides read TGTGCCAGCAGCGCGGGACAGCCTCCCTACGAGCAGTACTTC. Translation gives CASSAGQPPYEQYF.

This clonotype was detected ten times or more. V gene TRBV7-3 combines with J gene TRBJ2-1; D perhaps matches TRBD2 (5 bases). CDR3 length equals 13 residues. V shed 2 bases and J shed 8 bases, with 10 bases lying between them. Germline loops: CDR1 SGHTA, CDR2 FQGTGA. CDR3 sequence reads: CASSLGSGDEQFF. CDR3 nucleotides: TGTGCCAGCAGCTTAGGGAGTGGAGATGAGCAGTTCTTC.

This clonotype was counted ten times or more. CDR3 nucleotide sequence: TGTGCCAGCAGCCGTCCCAGTACGGGCACCACTGAAGCTTTCTTT. Residues: CASSRPSTGTTEAFF. V gene TRBV3-1 combines with J gene TRBJ1-1, with D unresolved. The CDR3 length is 15 residues. From germline, CDR1 is LGHDT and CDR2 YNNKEL (reference sequence). Trimming took off 4 bases at V and 4 bases at J, with 16 bases between the two ends.

This clonotype has a handful of counts. The rearrangement uses TRBV12-3 or TRBV12-4 and TRBJ2-2; no clear D. The CDR3 contains 11 residues. V shed 6 bases and J shed 9 bases, with 8 bases lying between them. The CDR3 loop is CASSPNRELFF. The CDR3 nucleotides are TGTGCCAGCAGCCCTAACCGGGAGCTGTTTTTT.

V and J are TRBV6-1 and TRBJ1-1, with TRBD1 as a possible D gene (5 bases). The CDR3 runs 11 residues. Deletions cut 6 bases from V and 10 bases from J, with 12 bases between. Germline CDR1 and CDR2: MNHNS and SASEGT. The CDR3 region is CASSPGTGAFF. CDR3 bases: TGTGCCAGCAGCCCCGGGACGGGAGCTTTCTTT.

The chain has TRBV29-1 and TRBJ2-7; 7 bases map to TRBD1. CDR3 length: 12 amino acids. The germline V gene has CDR1 SQVTM and CDR2 ANQGSEA. V lost 5 bases and J lost 3; bases outside the gene matches: 4. The CDR3 protein is CSVSPGGYEQYF. DNA of the CDR3: TGCAGCGTTTCGCCAGGGGGCTACGAGCAGTACTTC.

The sample holds many counts of this clonotype. The rearrangement uses TRBV24-1 and TRBJ1-1; 10 bases align to TRBD1. Losses at the gene ends were 4 bases for V and 1 base for J; bases not matched to a gene: 11. The CDR3 sequence is 18 residues long. Germline V CDR1 and CDR2: KGHDR, SFDVKD. The CDR3 loop is CATSEVPGQGSGNTEAFF. CDR3 nucleotide sequence: TGTGCCACCAGTGAGGTACCGGGACAGGGGAGTGGGAACACTGAAGCTTTCTTT.

This clonotype turned up a few times. The CDR3: CASSEALETSGGGAVTGELFF. DNA of the CDR3: TGTGCCAGCAGTGAAGCGCTTGAGACTAGCGGGGGGGGCGCGGTCACCGGGGAGCTGTTTTTT. The V gene is TRBV2, the J gene TRBJ2-2, with 14 bases matching TRBD2. The CDR3 has 21 residues. Per germline, CDR1 SNHLY and CDR2 FYNNEI. The junction had 13 bases not matched to a gene; V was cut back by 0 bases and J by 4 bases.

This clonotype showed up just a few times. This chain uses TRBV20-1 with TRBJ1-4; a weak D match, TRBD1 (6 bases). CDR1 and CDR2 from the germline V gene are DFQATT and SNEGSKA (reference sequence). Trimming cost V 3 bases and J 4 bases, with 12 bases left between them. CDR3 length equals 14 residues. CDR3 nucleotides: TGCAGTGCTAGTACAGGGCTCAATAATGAAAAACTGTTTTTT. It translates to CSASTGLNNEKLFF.

V is TRBV7-6 and J is TRBJ1-6; D is unclear. CDR1 SGHVS and CDR2 FNYEAQ come from the germline V gene. The CDR3 has 13 amino acids. Trimming took 8 bases from V and 9 from J, leaving 14 bases between them. CDR3 protein: CASAYGVTSPLHF. The DNA of the CDR3 is TGTGCCAGCGCATACGGGGTCACTTCACCCCTCCACTTT.

About this clonotype itself: A much more abundant neighbour one base away suggests this may be a read error. The rearrangement joins TRBV25-1 to TRBJ1-1; D remains ambiguous. The V and J ends lost 3 bases and 0 bases respectively, with 11 bases between them. Germline loops: CDR1 MGHDK, CDR2 SYGVNS. The CDR3 runs to 15 residues. For the CDR3, the DNA is TGTGCCAGCAGTGAGGTCTATCCGGTGAACACTGAAGCTTTCTTT. Amino acid sequence: CASSEVYPVNTEAFF.

As to this clonotype: The CDR3 does not end in the conserved phenylalanine or tryptophan, so this is likely a read error. The DNA is omitted, as the CDR3 cannot be located on it reliably, and the CDR3 follows TCRdb's listing. The V and J genes are TRBV4-1 and TRBJ2-5; TRBD1, the D gene given by the table, was not confirmed from the DNA. Germline CDR1 and CDR2: MGHRA and YSYEKL. The CDR3 comprises 15 residues, both ends counted. The CDR3 loop reads CASSQPDRRGEGGGG.